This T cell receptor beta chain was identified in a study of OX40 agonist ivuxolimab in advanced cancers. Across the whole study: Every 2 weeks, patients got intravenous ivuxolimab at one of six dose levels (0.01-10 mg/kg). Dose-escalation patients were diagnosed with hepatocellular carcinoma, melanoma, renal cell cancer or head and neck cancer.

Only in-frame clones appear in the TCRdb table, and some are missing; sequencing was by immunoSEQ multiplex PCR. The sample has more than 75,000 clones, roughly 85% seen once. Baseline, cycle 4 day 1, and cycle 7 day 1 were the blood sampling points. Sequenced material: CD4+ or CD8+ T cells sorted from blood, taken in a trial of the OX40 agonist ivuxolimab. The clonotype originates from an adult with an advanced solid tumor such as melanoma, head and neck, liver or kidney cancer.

For the CDR3, the DNA is TGTGCCAGCAGCCCGCACACTGAAGCTTTCTTT. The encoded protein is CASSPHTEAFF. The chain uses TRBV9 and TRBJ1-1; D remains ambiguous. Trimming removed 4 bases at V and 3 bases at J, with 4 bases between. The CDR3 is made up of 11 amino acids. Germline V gene sequence: CDR1 SGDLS, CDR2 YYNGEE. The entire variable domain, with the rest obtained from reference TRBV9 and TRBJ1-1, is as follows: DSGVTQTPKHLITATGQRVTLRCSPRSGDLSVYWYQQSLDQGLQFLIQYYNGEERAKGNILERFSAQQFPDLHSELNLSSLELGDSALYFCASSPHTEAFFGQGTRLTVV.